Below, 30 T cell receptor beta chains from the same sample are listed, as sequenced in a study of shared clonotypes between healthy human individuals. This table comes from immunoSEQ multiplex PCR, and its TCRdb copy is limited to in-frame clones, with some not included. The sample contains 550,000 to 700,000 clones, roughly 73% of which appear only once. The sequenced material came from memory CD4+ T cells sorted from blood. Indicated subset: CD45RA-negative fraction. The receptor set was obtained from a woman aged 25 to 39 in good health.

The J gene is TRBJ1-1, the V gene TRBV5-8; D uncertain. The V gene's germline CDR1 is SGHTS and CDR2 YDEGEE. Trimming removed 0 bases at V and 5 bases at J, with 11 bases between. The CDR3 is 14 residues long. For the CDR3, the DNA is TGTGCCAGCAGCTTGGTATGGGGTACAACTGAAGCTTTCTTT. Translating it yields CASSLVWGTTEAFF.

On this clone: This sample also contains other DNA sequences that code for the same CDR3. The chain joins TRBV27 to TRBJ2-7, with 7 nucleotides matching TRBD1. CDR1 is MNHEY, CDR2 SMNVEV, per germline (reference sequence). This CDR3 comprises 13 residues. V was clipped by 5 bases and J by 2 bases; unmatched bases: 3. CDR3 nucleotides: TGTGCCAGCAGTCGACAGGGCCCCTACGAGCAGTACTTC. It encodes CASSRQGPYEQYF.

The chain recombines TRBV27 with TRBJ2-7; 7 bases map to TRBD2. The CDR3 extends over 14 amino acids. Trimming at V came to 5 bases and at J to 5 bases, leaving 9 bases not matched to a gene. The germline V gene has CDR1 MNHEY and CDR2 SMNVEV (reference sequence). CDR3 coding DNA: TGTGCCAGCAGTCCAAGACTAGCTTTCCACGAGCAGTACTTC. This translates into CASSPRLAFHEQYF.

The chain recombines TRBV7-9 with TRBJ2-6, with no clear D. V was pared by 1 base and J by 4 bases, with 20 bases between. This CDR3 spans 19 amino acids. Germline-derived CDR1 and CDR2 are SEHNR and FQNEAQ (reference sequence). The CDR3: CASSLDLARRVSGANVLTF. DNA of the CDR3: TGTGCCAGCAGCTTAGATTTGGCGAGAAGGGTGTCCGGGGCCAACGTCCTGACTTTC.

V is TRBV4-1 and J is TRBJ1-1; D is undetermined. This CDR3 has 15 residues. V lost 3 bases, J lost 1 base, and 12 bases lay in between. CDR1 and CDR2 from the germline V gene are MGHRA and YSYEKL. CDR3 coding DNA: TGCGCCAGCAGCCATTTCAGGTGGGCGAACACTGAAGCTTTCTTT. This encodes CASSHFRWANTEAFF.

This sequence joins TRBV11-2 and TRBJ1-2, with a weak D call TRBD1 (5 bases). V was trimmed by 4 bases and J by 2 bases, leaving 8 bases between them. The germline V gene has CDR1 SGHAT and CDR2 FQNNGV. The CDR3 is made up of 13 amino acids. In DNA, the CDR3 is TGTGCCAGCAGCTCGGACACGAACTATGGCTACACCTTC. As protein: CASSSDTNYGYTF.

This clone was counted only a few times. Other DNA sequences in the sample encode the same CDR3. The genes are TRBV5-1 and TRBJ1-3; D is possibly TRBD1 (5 bases). Germline CDR1 and CDR2: SGHRS and YFSETQ. V shed 4 bases and J shed 4 bases, with 12 bases lying between them. This CDR3 comprises 14 residues. Here the CDR3 reads CASSLGTAGNTIYF. CDR3 nucleotide sequence: TGCGCCAGCAGCCTCGGGACGGCAGGAAACACCATATATTTT.

The sample holds many counts of this clone. The gene calls are TRBV6-5 and TRBJ1-2, with D hard to call. The ends were cut back, 4 bases at V and 9 bases at J, with 9 bases in the middle. This CDR3 region has 11 residues. Germline V gives CDR1 MNHEY, CDR2 SVGAGI. The CDR3 spells CASSSGPSYTF. The CDR3 bases are TGTGCCAGCAGTTCCGGACCGAGCTACACCTTC.

Written as DNA, the CDR3 is TGCGCCAGCAGGGATTCTGGCGGGACCTACGAGCAGTACTTC. Translated, it gives CASRDSGGTYEQYF. The chain employs TRBV5-1 and TRBJ2-7; tentative D call: TRBD2 (6 bases). V gave up 5 bases and J gave up 2 bases, with 14 bases separating them. Per the germline V gene, CDR1 is SGHRS and CDR2 is YFSETQ. This CDR3 contains 14 residues.

V gene TRBV11-2 combines with J gene TRBJ2-3; possibly TRBD1 or TRBD2 for D (7 bases each). The germline gives CDR1 SGHAT, CDR2 FQNNGV. Trimming removed 4 bases at V and 3 bases at J, with 14 bases between. The CDR3 has 15 amino acids. CDR3 in amino acids: CASSSQGGRTDTQYF. CDR3 nucleotides: TGTGCCAGCAGCTCCCAGGGGGGGAGGACAGATACGCAGTATTTT.

The chain employs TRBV5-1 and TRBJ1-1; TRBD1 might be the D (6 bases). The germline gives CDR1 SGHRS, CDR2 YFSETQ. CDR3 length equals 15 residues. Trimming stripped 0 bases from V and 4 bases from J, with 13 bases between. This chain's CDR3 is CASSLVPGAGTEAFF. CDR3 DNA: TGCGCCAGCAGCTTGGTTCCGGGGGCAGGCACTGAAGCTTTCTTT.

The gene calls are TRBV28 and TRBJ2-1; tentative D call: TRBD1 (6 bases). Trimming left V 6 bases short and J 3 bases short, with 15 bases between. This CDR3 contains 15 residues. The germline CDR1 and CDR2 sequences are MDHEN and SYDVKM. The CDR3 region is CASRQGHSYYNEQFF. The DNA for the CDR3 is TGTGCCAGCAGGCAGGGGCACAGCTACTACAATGAGCAGTTCTTC.

As for this clone: This may be a read error: a much more frequent sequence differs by one nucleotide. V and J are TRBV4-2 and TRBJ1-4; the match to TRBD1 covers 8 bases. Germline CDR1 LGHNA, CDR2 YNFKEQ. The CDR3 extends over 16 amino acids. CDR3 bases: TGTGCCAGCAGGAAGGACAGGGCCGCAACTAATGTAAAACTGTTTTTT. Residues: CASRKDRAATNVKLFF.

The CDR3 sequence is CASSYAAGTGNYEQYF. CDR3 in DNA: TGTGCCAGCAGTTACGCGGCCGGGACAGGGAACTACGAGCAGTACTTC. The gene calls are TRBV6-5 and TRBJ2-7; 9 bases map to TRBD1. CDR3 size: 16 residues. Germline values: CDR1 MNHEY, CDR2 SVGAGI. V lost 2 bases and J lost 3; bases outside the gene matches: 8.

This clone was picked up a small number of times. V usage is TRBV19 and J usage is TRBJ2-1, with TRBD2 matching 10 bases. This CDR3 is 15 amino acids long. The V gene's germline CDR1 is LNHDA and CDR2 SQIVND (reference sequence). V gave up 3 bases and J gave up 3 bases; unmatched junction bases: 2. CDR3 sequence reads: CASSIGLADYNEQFF. Written as DNA, the CDR3 is TGTGCCAGTAGTATTGGACTAGCGGACTACAATGAGCAGTTCTTC.

J is TRBJ1-1 and V is TRBV14; TRBD1 might be the D (5 bases). The germline V gene has CDR1 SGHDN and CDR2 FVKESK. Trimming took off 2 bases at V and 6 bases at J, with 19 bases between the two ends. There are 16 residues in the CDR3. The CDR3 sequence is CASSQWDTGVGAEAFF. The CDR3 nucleotides read TGTGCCAGCAGCCAATGGGATACGGGGGTTGGAGCTGAAGCTTTCTTT. Looking up the rest from reference TRBV14 and TRBJ1-1 gives the full variable domain: EAGVTQFPSHSVIEKGQTVTLRCDPISGHDNLYWYRRVMGKEIKFLLHFVKESKQDESGMPNNRFLAERTGGTYSTLKVQPAELEDSGVYFCASSQWDTGVGAEAFFGQGTRLTVV.

V is TRBV5-4 and J is TRBJ2-3, with 8 bases identical to TRBD2. CDR3 size: 14 residues. V gave up 2 bases and J gave up 4 bases; unmatched junction bases: 3. Germline V gene sequence: CDR1 SGHNT, CDR2 YYREEE (reference sequence). CDR3 region: CASSLSGSADTQYF. The CDR3 nucleotides read TGTGCCAGCAGCTTAAGCGGGAGCGCAGATACGCAGTATTTT.

This clone came up once. This chain links TRBV15 with TRBJ2-5; tentatively, D is TRBD2 (6 bases). CDR1 LNHNV and CDR2 YYDKDF come from the germline V gene (reference sequence). This CDR3 spans 13 amino acids. Trimming removed 2 bases at V and 2 bases at J, with 6 bases between. CDR3 nucleotide sequence: TGTGCCACCAGCAGACGGGGGCAAGAGACCCAGTACTTC. Its translation is CATSRRGQETQYF.

This clone was counted between two and nine times. V gene TRBV28 combines with J gene TRBJ1-2; D might be TRBD1 (5 bases). Trimming removed 5 bases from V and 6 bases from J, with 13 bases in between. Per the germline V gene, CDR1 is MDHEN and CDR2 is SYDVKM. CDR3 length: 13 residues. The CDR3 DNA reads as TGTGCCAGCAGTAGACAGACTTCGAATGGCTACACCTTC. As protein: CASSRQTSNGYTF.

J is TRBJ2-1 and V is TRBV6-6, with D perhaps TRBD2 (5 bases). This CDR3 is built from 15 residues. CDR1 is MNHNY, CDR2 SVGAGI, per germline (reference sequence). Trimming took off 6 bases at V and 9 bases at J, with 21 bases between the two ends. CDR3 protein: CASSLPAQRGTEQFF. For the CDR3, the DNA is TGTGCCAGCAGCCTCCCGGCCCAACGGGGAACTGAGCAGTTCTTC.

The gene calls are TRBV7-9 and TRBJ2-2, with TRBD2 identical over 8 bases. V shed 5 bases, J shed 4 bases, and the junction held 9 bases outside the gene matches. The germline CDR1 and CDR2 sequences are SEHNR and FQNEAQ (reference sequence). The CDR3 spans 16 residues. The CDR3 DNA follows: TGTGCCAGCAGCCCACAAGGGGCGGGAGGCACCGGGGAGCTGTTTTTT. It is translated as CASSPQGAGGTGELFF.

The V and J genes are TRBV10-3 and TRBJ2-3, with 13 nucleotides matching TRBD2. The CDR3 contains 19 residues. The trim removed 2 bases at V and 6 bases at J, leaving 14 bases unmatched. Germline lookup yields CDR1 ENHRY and CDR2 SYGVKD. As DNA, the CDR3 is TGTGCCATCAGTGAGACACCGGGACTAGCGGGACCAAGGGTGGATACGCAGTATTTT. Translation gives CAISETPGLAGPRVDTQYF.

The chain carries TRBV19 and TRBJ2-6; perhaps TRBD2 as D (5 bases). V lost 4 bases and J 0 bases, leaving 10 bases between the germline ends. The CDR3 contains 16 residues. Germline assignment: CDR1 LNHDA and CDR2 SQIVND (reference sequence). The DNA of the CDR3 is TGTGCCAGTAGTAGGACTTCCCCCTCTGGGGCCAACGTCCTGACTTTC. Its translation: CASSRTSPSGANVLTF. The full variable domain, completed using reference TRBV19 and TRBJ2-6, is DGGITQSPKYLFRKEGQNVTLSCEQNLNHDAMYWYRQDPGQGLRLIYYSQIVNDFQKGDIAEGYSVSREKKESFPLTVTSAQKNPTAFYLCASSRTSPSGANVLTFGAGSRLTVL.

The chain joins TRBV6-5 to TRBJ2-1; 8 bases fit TRBD1. Germline loops: CDR1 MNHEY, CDR2 SVGAGI. The CDR3 has 13 residues. J gave up 7 bases and V 11 bases, and 10 bases lay outside the gene matches. This CDR3 is CASRPHRGNEQFF. CDR3 coding DNA: TGTGCCTCACGCCCCCACAGGGGGAATGAGCAGTTCTTC.

The V call is TRBV19, the J call TRBJ1-5; D gene uncertain. The V end lost 3 bases, the J end lost 3 bases, and 9 bases lay between the germline ends. This CDR3 is built from 14 residues. CDR1 is LNHDA, CDR2 SQIVND, per germline (reference sequence). The CDR3 DNA is TGTGCCAGTAGTATGGGAAGATCCAATCAGCCCCAGCATTTT. Its protein product is CASSMGRSNQPQHF.

This chain connects TRBV15 to TRBJ1-2; no clear D. Trimming stripped 0 bases from V and 8 bases from J, with 16 bases between. The CDR3 consists of 15 residues. In germline, CDR1 is LNHNV, CDR2 YYDKDF (reference sequence). The CDR3 loop is CATSRDLGDSGGYTF. DNA of the CDR3: TGTGCCACCAGCAGAGATCTCGGGGATTCGGGAGGCTACACCTTC.

This chain links TRBV2 with TRBJ2-7; TRBD1 matches 10 bases. This CDR3 comprises 14 residues. Germline CDR1 SNHLY, CDR2 FYNNEI. The V segment lost 4 bases and the J segment 4 bases; nucleotides outside the gene matches: 4. For the CDR3, the DNA is TGTGCCAGCAGTGGGGGGACAGGGGAGTACGAGCAGTACTTC. It yields the protein CASSGGTGEYEQYF.

V gene TRBV6-1 combines with J gene TRBJ2-2, with D perhaps TRBD1 or TRBD2 (5 bases each). Trimming took 6 bases from V and 0 from J, leaving 11 bases between them. The CDR3 loop spans 15 amino acids. Germline CDR1 is MNHNS and CDR2 is SASEGT. In nucleotides, the CDR3 is TGTGCCAGCAGGCCCGGGACCGCGAACACCGGGGAGCTGTTTTTT. Protein: CASRPGTANTGELFF.

The chain carries TRBV6-1 and TRBJ1-3; 7 bases line up with TRBD1. This CDR3 comprises 14 residues. V shed 5 bases and J 1 base; nucleotides not matched to a gene: 2. CDR1 is MNHNS, CDR2 SASEGT, per germline. CDR3 sequence (DNA): TGTGCCAGCAGTCTACAGGGGTCTGGAAACACCATATATTTT. Translated: CASSLQGSGNTIYF.

V usage is TRBV4-2 and J usage is TRBJ2-1; D not certain. The CDR3 has 14 amino acids. The germline gives CDR1 LGHNA, CDR2 YNFKEQ. The V and J ends lost 4 bases and 4 bases respectively, with 11 bases between them. The DNA for the CDR3 is TGTGCCAGCAGCCCGGCCGAGACTTACAATGAGCAGTTCTTC. Protein sequence: CASSPAETYNEQFF.